The rows below give T cell receptor beta chains drawn from one sample of a study of blood T cell repertoires in COVID-19. Sequencing used immunoSEQ multiplex PCR; TCRdb keeps in-frame clones, though not all of them. The sample includes about 19,000 clones, roughly 85% of them seen just once. The specimen sequenced was peripheral blood. These receptors came from a man older than 75 with acute or convalescent COVID-19. Each CDR3 is given with its conserved first and last residue. The D gene is left open where the match is weak. For some rows the clone size is stated as once, few or many, or as a class when expanded; others skip it.

j_call d_call v_call clone_size cdr3_aa cdr3_nt
TRBJ2-3 . TRBV19 . CASNTRLLPGRGTDTQYF TGTGCCAGTAACACAAGGCTCCTACCAGGGCGCGGCACAGATACGCAGTATTTT
TRBJ2-1 TRBD2 TRBV3-1/TRBV3-2 . CASSHPGLAYNEQFF TGTGCCAGCAGCCACCCGGGACTAGCCTACAATGAGCAGTTCTTC
TRBJ2-1 TRBD2 TRBV3-1/TRBV3-2 . CATKSLAGTEQFF TGTGCCACCAAATCACTAGCGGGAACCGAGCAGTTCTTC
TRBJ2-3 TRBD2 TRBV5-1 . CASGNLGGKADTQYF TGCGCCAGCGGAAACCTCGGGGGGAAGGCAGATACGCAGTATTTT
TRBJ1-1 . TRBV18 . CASSPPYQGTEAFF TGTGCCAGCTCACCACCGTATCAGGGCACTGAAGCTTTCTTT
TRBJ2-1 . TRBV5-1 . CASSLAGTPYNEQFF TGCGCCAGCAGCTTGGCGGGGACACCCTACAATGAGCAGTTCTTC
TRBJ2-4 . TRBV15 . CATSAGPYLNIQYF TGTGCCACCAGCGCGGGGCCCTATTTGAACATTCAGTACTTC
TRBJ1-4 TRBD1 TRBV3-1/TRBV3-2 . CASSPTGQGGEKLFF TGTGCCAGCAGCCCGACGGGACAGGGCGGTGAAAAACTGTTTTTT
TRBJ1-4 TRBD1 TRBV9 once CASSIHPGQTEKLFF TGTGCCAGCAGCATACATCCGGGACAGACCGAAAAACTGTTTTTT
TRBJ2-5 TRBD2 TRBV6-2/TRBV6-3 . CASSLAGYQETQYF TGTGCCAGCAGTTTAGCGGGGTACCAAGAGACCCAGTACTTC
TRBJ1-1 . TRBV24-1 . CATSGVPGGGTEAFF TGTGCCACCAGTGGCGTGCCCGGGGGAGGCACTGAAGCTTTCTTT
TRBJ2-3 TRBD1 TRBV6-4 . CASSEGQGHTDTQYF TGTGCCAGCAGTGAGGGACAGGGACACACAGATACGCAGTATTTT
TRBJ1-1 . TRBV7-2 . CASSRGEGRRREAEAFF TGTGCCAGCAGCCGGGGGGAGGGGCGGAGAAGAGAGGCTGAAGCTTTCTTT
TRBJ1-4 . TRBV7-2 . CASSETGPTNEKLFF TGTGCCAGCAGCGAGACAGGACCAACTAATGAAAAACTGTTTTTT
TRBJ1-2 TRBD1 TRBV6-6 . CASTPNRGTYGYTF TGTGCCAGCACCCCGAACAGGGGGACCTATGGCTACACCTTC
TRBJ2-7 TRBD1 TRBV28 . CASSLAAGGTYEQYF TGTGCCAGCAGTTTGGCGGCAGGGGGAACCTACGAGCAGTACTTC
TRBJ1-4 TRBD1 TRBV29-1 . CSVTGTGYEKLFF TGCAGCGTAACCGGGACAGGGTATGAAAAACTGTTTTTT
TRBJ1-2 TRBD1 TRBV19 . CASSPLRGQGVYYGYTF TGTGCCAGTAGCCCCCTCAGAGGACAGGGCGTATACTATGGCTACACCTTC
TRBJ1-1 . TRBV12-3/TRBV12-4 . CASSSRQDTEAFF TGTGCCAGCAGTTCGCGACAAGACACTGAAGCTTTCTTT
TRBJ1-2 . TRBV7-2 . CASSSDPTANYGYTF TGTGCCAGCAGCTCAGACCCGACAGCTAACTATGGCTACACCTTC
TRBJ2-3 . TRBV2 . CASKRMLGDTDTQYF TGTGCCAGCAAGCGGATGTTGGGTGACACAGATACGCAGTATTTT
TRBJ2-5 . TRBV7-3 . CASSLTLAAQETQYF TGTGCCAGCAGCTTAACTTTGGCGGCCCAAGAGACCCAGTACTTC
TRBJ2-2 TRBD2 TRBV27 . CASGSRSSGDTGELFF TGTGCCAGCGGAAGTCGGTCTAGCGGGGACACCGGGGAGCTGTTTTTT
TRBJ1-6 . TRBV27 . CASSITGNSPLHF TGTGCCAGCAGTATAACAGGGAATTCACCCCTCCACTTT
TRBJ1-3 . TRBV2 few CASSFQGSSGNTIYF TGTGCCAGCAGTTTTCAGGGCAGCTCTGGAAACACCATATATTTT
TRBJ1-4 . TRBV6-5 . CASSYSQGATNEKLFF TGTGCCAGCAGTTACTCCCAGGGTGCAACTAATGAAAAACTGTTTTTT
TRBJ1-3 . TRBV9 . CASSAGGIRLGNTIYF TGTGCCAGCAGCGCGGGCGGGATTCGCCTTGGAAACACCATATATTTT
TRBJ1-5 TRBD1 TRBV6-5 . CASELDRLIQPQHF TGTGCCAGCGAGTTGGACAGGCTAATTCAGCCCCAGCATTTT
TRBJ1-1 TRBD1 TRBV20-1 . CSASPGTGLNTEAFF TGCAGTGCTAGTCCCGGGACAGGGTTGAACACTGAAGCTTTCTTT
TRBJ1-4 TRBD1 TRBV7-2 . CASSPDRGFMEKLFF TGTGCCAGCAGCCCGGACAGGGGTTTTATGGAAAAACTGTTTTTT
TRBJ1-5 TRBD1 TRBV7-8 . CASSLVGQGAHLGQPQHF TGTGCCAGCAGCTTAGTCGGACAGGGGGCCCACCTAGGACAGCCCCAGCATTTT
TRBJ2-1 TRBD2 TRBV4-3 few CASSTRTSGGNNEQFF TGCGCCAGCAGCACCCGGACTAGCGGGGGGAACAATGAGCAGTTCTTC
TRBJ1-2 TRBD1 TRBV29-1 . CSVRGTELNYGYTF TGCAGCGTGAGGGGGACAGAACTTAACTATGGCTACACCTTC
TRBJ1-5 . TRBV6-2/TRBV6-3 . CASSYFRGNQPQHF TGTGCCAGCAGTTACTTCAGGGGAAATCAGCCCCAGCATTTT
TRBJ2-4 TRBD1 TRBV7-2 . CASSSAGQGIIQYF TGTGCCAGCAGCTCTGCGGGACAGGGTATCATTCAGTACTTC
TRBJ1-1 . TRBV6-5 once CASSPSGGGNTEAFF TGTGCCAGCAGTCCATCCGGGGGGGGGAACACTGAAGCTTTCTTT
TRBJ1-5 TRBD1 TRBV6-1 . CASSVLPQGAGQPQHF TGTGCCAGCAGTGTCCTTCCCCAGGGGGCTGGTCAGCCCCAGCATTTT